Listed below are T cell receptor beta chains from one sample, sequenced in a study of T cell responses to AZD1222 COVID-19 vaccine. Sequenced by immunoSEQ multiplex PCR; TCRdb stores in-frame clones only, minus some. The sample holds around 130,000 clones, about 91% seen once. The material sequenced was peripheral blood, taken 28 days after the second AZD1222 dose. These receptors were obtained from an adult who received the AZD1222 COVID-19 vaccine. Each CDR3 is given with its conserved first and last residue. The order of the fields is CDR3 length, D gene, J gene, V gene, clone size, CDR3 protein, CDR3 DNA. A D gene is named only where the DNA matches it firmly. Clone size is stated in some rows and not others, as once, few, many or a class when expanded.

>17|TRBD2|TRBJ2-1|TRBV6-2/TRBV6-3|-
CASSEVIAGGPGNEQFF
TGTGCCAGCAGTGAGGTCATAGCGGGAGGGCCGGGTAATGAGCAGTTCTTC
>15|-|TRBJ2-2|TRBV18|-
CASSPRGTNTGELFF
TGTGCCAGCTCACCCCGGGGGACGAACACCGGGGAGCTGTTTTTT
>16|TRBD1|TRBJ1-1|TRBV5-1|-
CASSSQLGTAGTEAFF
TGCGCCAGCAGCTCCCAACTGGGGACAGCAGGCACTGAAGCTTTCTTT
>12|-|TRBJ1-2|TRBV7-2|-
CASSENQYGYTF
TGTGCCAGCAGCGAAAACCAGTATGGCTACACCTTC
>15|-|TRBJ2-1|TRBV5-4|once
CASSLKLGGHNEQFF
TGTGCCAGCAGCTTGAAACTAGGGGGTCACAATGAGCAGTTCTTC
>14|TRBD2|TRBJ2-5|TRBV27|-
CASSWGRDQETQYF
TGTGCCAGCAGCTGGGGGAGGGACCAAGAGACCCAGTACTTC
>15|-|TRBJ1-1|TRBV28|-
CASSFAGRLNTEAFF
TGTGCCAGCAGTTTTGCCGGACGGCTGAACACTGAAGCTTTCTTT
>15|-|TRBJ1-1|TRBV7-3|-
CASSLQGSMNTEAFF
TGTGCCAGCAGCTTACAGGGGAGCATGAACACTGAAGCTTTCTTT
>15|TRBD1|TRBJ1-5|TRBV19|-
CASSGQQGASQPQHF
TGTGCCAGTAGTGGACAACAGGGGGCCAGTCAGCCCCAGCATTTT
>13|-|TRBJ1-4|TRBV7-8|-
CAAPGGIDEKLFF
TGTGCCGCCCCGGGGGGAATCGATGAAAAACTGTTTTTT
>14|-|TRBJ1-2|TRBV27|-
CASSYTGPGNGYTF
TGTGCCAGCAGTTATACAGGACCAGGAAATGGCTACACCTTC
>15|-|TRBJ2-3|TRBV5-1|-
CASRTTGGRTDTQYF
TGCGCCAGCAGAACTACGGGGGGCCGCACAGATACGCAGTATTTT
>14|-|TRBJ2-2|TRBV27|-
CASSLGMNTGELFF
TGTGCCAGCAGTTTAGGAATGAACACCGGGGAGCTGTTTTTT
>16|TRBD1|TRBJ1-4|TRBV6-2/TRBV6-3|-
CASSYSTGGTNEKLFF
TGTGCCAGCAGTTACTCTACAGGGGGAACTAATGAAAAACTGTTTTTT
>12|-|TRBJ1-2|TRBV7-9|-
CASSLAGYGYTF
TGTGCCAGCAGCTTAGCAGGGTATGGCTACACCTTC
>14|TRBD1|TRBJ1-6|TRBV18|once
CASSLGTGNSPLHF
TGTGCCAGCTCCCTTGGGACAGGCAATTCACCCCTCCACTTT
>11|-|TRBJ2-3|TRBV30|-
CAWSGGDTQYF
TGTGCCTGGAGCGGGGGCGATACGCAGTATTTT
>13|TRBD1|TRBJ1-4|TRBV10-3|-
CAIRDRVVGKLFF
TGTGCCATCAGAGACAGGGTAGTAGGAAAACTGTTTTTT
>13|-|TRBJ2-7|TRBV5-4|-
CASSYRRVSEQYF
TGTGCCAGCAGCTATCGCAGGGTTAGCGAGCAGTACTTC
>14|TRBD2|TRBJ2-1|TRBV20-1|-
CSASRGRAPNEQFF
TGCAGTGCTAGTCGCGGGAGGGCCCCCAATGAGCAGTTCTTC